This T cell receptor beta chain derives from a study of blood T cell repertoires in COVID-19. The CDR3 sequence is 18 residues long. With V trimmed by 6 bases and J by 4 bases, 15 bases remained unmatched. CDR1 is MDHEN and CDR2 is SYDVKM in the germline V gene. The protocol was immunoSEQ multiplex PCR, while the TCRdb copy is restricted to in-frame clones and leaves out a portion. The repertoire holds 140,000 or so clones, with about 82% as singletons. The J gene is TRBJ2-2, the V gene TRBV28; TRBD1 matches at 9 bases. Sequenced input: peripheral blood. The sequence was obtained from a man aged 45 to 65 with acute or convalescent COVID-19. CDR3 residues: CASSPLRRTGAITGELFF. The CDR3 DNA sequence: TGTGCCAGCAGCCCCCTGCGAAGGACAGGGGCGATCACCGGGGAGCTGTTTTTT. The variable domain in full, with the rest retrieved from reference TRBV28 and TRBJ2-2, is DVKVTQSSRYLVKRTGEKVFLECVQDMDHENMFWYRQDPGLGLRLIYFSYDVKMKEKGDIPEGYSVSREKKERFSLILESASTNQTSMYLCASSPLRRTGAITGELFFGEGSRLTVL.